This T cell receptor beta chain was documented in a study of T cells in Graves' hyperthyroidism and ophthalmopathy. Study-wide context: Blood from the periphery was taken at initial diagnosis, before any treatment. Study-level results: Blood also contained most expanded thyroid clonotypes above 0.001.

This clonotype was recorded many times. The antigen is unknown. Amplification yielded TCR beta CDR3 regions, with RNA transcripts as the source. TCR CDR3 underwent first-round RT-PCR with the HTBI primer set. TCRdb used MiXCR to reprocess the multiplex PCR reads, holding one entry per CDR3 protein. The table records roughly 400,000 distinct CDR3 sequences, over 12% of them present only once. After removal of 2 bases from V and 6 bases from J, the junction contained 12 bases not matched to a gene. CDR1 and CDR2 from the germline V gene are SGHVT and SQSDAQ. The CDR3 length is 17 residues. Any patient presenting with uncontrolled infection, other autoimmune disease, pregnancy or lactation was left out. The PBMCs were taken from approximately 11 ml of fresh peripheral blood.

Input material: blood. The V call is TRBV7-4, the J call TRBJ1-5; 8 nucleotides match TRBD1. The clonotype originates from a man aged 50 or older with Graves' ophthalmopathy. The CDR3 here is CASSLLTPRTGCQPQHF. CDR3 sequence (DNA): TGTGCCAGCAGCTTATTAACCCCCCGGACAGGGTGTCAGCCCCAGCATTTT. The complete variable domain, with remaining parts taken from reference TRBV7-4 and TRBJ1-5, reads GAGVSQSPRYKVAKRGRDVALRCDSISGHVTLYWYRQTLGQGSEVLTYSQSDAQRDKSGRPSGRFSAERPERSVSTLKIQRTEQGDSAVYLCASSLLTPRTGCQPQHFGDGTRLSIL.